These 32 T cell receptor beta chains came from one sample sequenced in a study of blood T cells in healthy people across ages. A second PCR, run for about 7 to 12 cycles, used a sample-barcoded 5' primer plus a J-beta primer mix. TCRdb analysed the 5' RACE reads with MiXCR anew, one entry per CDR3 protein. Here the sample spans approximately 1,100,000 distinct CDR3 sequences, 45% being singletons. Sequenced: blood. The receptors were gathered from a woman in her fifties or sixties in good health.

This rearrangement joins TRBV7-2 to TRBJ2-5; maybe TRBD1 (5 bases). This CDR3 contains 13 residues. Germline CDR1 and CDR2: SGHTA and FQGNSA. Deletions cut 5 bases from V and 5 bases from J, with 12 bases between. The CDR3 DNA sequence: TGTGCCAGCAGCGACCAGGGCCGGGAGACCCAGTACTTC. This encodes CASSDQGRETQYF.

The chain employs TRBV9 and TRBJ2-1, with 10 nucleotides matching TRBD2. Germline V CDR1 and CDR2: SGDLS, YYNGEE. V shed 0 bases and J 8 bases; nucleotides not matched to a gene: 8. The CDR3 extends over 16 amino acids. The CDR3 here is CASSVALAGLYDEQFF. The CDR3 nucleotides are TGTGCCAGCAGCGTAGCACTAGCGGGATTGTACGATGAGCAGTTCTTC.

Only one count was recorded for this clonotype. The gene calls are TRBV7-6 and TRBJ2-1; no clear D. The V gene's germline CDR1 is SGHVS and CDR2 FNYEAQ. Trimming stripped 1 base from V and 0 bases from J, with 10 bases between. CDR3 size: 16 residues. For the CDR3, the DNA is TGTGCCAGCAGCTTAGAGGTACTCAGCTCCTACAATGAGCAGTTCTTC. Translation: CASSLEVLSSYNEQFF.

This chain connects TRBV29-1 to TRBJ2-5, with a possible D match to TRBD2 (6 bases). The germline gives CDR1 SQVTM, CDR2 ANQGSEA. The CDR3 consists of 14 residues. Deletions cut 3 bases from V and 1 base from J, with 12 bases between. CDR3 in DNA: TGCAGCGTTGATTTCGGGAGCCTCCAAGAGACCCAGTACTTC. Protein sequence: CSVDFGSLQETQYF.

This chain uses TRBV14 with TRBJ2-5; 10 positions agree with TRBD2. CDR1 is SGHDN, CDR2 FVKESK, per germline. The V and J ends lost 4 bases and 11 bases, in that order; junction bases with no gene match: 7. The CDR3 is 13 amino acids. The CDR3 reads CASSPGLAWEQYF. As DNA, the CDR3 is TGTGCCAGCAGCCCGGGACTAGCGTGGGAGCAGTACTTC.

The chain has TRBV6-6 and TRBJ2-4; D gene ambiguous. In germline, CDR1 is MNHNY, CDR2 SVGAGI (reference sequence). This CDR3 spans 14 amino acids. V lost 6 bases and J 2 bases, leaving 11 bases between the germline ends. The CDR3: CASSPDESKNIQYF. For the CDR3, the DNA is TGTGCCAGCAGCCCTGACGAGTCCAAAAACATTCAGTACTTC.

V is TRBV7-6 and J is TRBJ1-6, with TRBD1 matching 7 bases. CDR3 length: 16 amino acids. Germline V gene sequence: CDR1 SGHVS, CDR2 FNYEAQ. J was trimmed by 7 bases and V by 5 bases; bases with no gene match: 11. CDR3 amino acids: CASSLRAGQTNSPLHF. The CDR3 DNA reads as TGTGCCAGCAGCCTCCGAGCGGGACAGACAAATTCACCCCTCCACTTT.

This clonotype was seen more than once but under ten times. J is TRBJ2-7 and V is TRBV5-6; D not certain. The CDR3 covers 13 residues. Looked up from germline, CDR1 is SGHDT and CDR2 is YYEEEE. V lost 2 bases and J lost 3, with 9 bases in between. The chain's CDR3 is CASSFSPNYEQYF. The CDR3 DNA reads TGTGCCAGCAGCTTCAGTCCAAACTACGAGCAGTACTTC.

The chain uses TRBV20-1 and TRBJ2-1; 14 bases are shared with TRBD2. The DNA end is a closer match to TRBJ2-7, so the J assignment may be wrong. Germline V gene lookup returns CDR1 DFQATT and CDR2 SNEGSKA (reference sequence). This CDR3 is 15 amino acids long. This CDR3 is CSAMPGLAGDNEQYF. For the CDR3, the DNA is TGCAGTGCTATGCCGGGACTAGCGGGAGACAATGAGCAGTACTTC.

The sample holds a few counts of this clonotype. The J gene is TRBJ1-1, the V gene TRBV7-9; D not resolved. The CDR3 runs 10 residues. Germline V gene sequence: CDR1 SEHNR, CDR2 FQNEAQ (reference sequence). The V gene lost 6 bases and the J gene lost 7 bases, with 6 bases spanning the gap. As DNA, the CDR3 is TGTGCCAGCAGACTCCATGAAGCTTTCTTT. This codes for CASRLHEAFF.

The genes are TRBV5-1 and TRBJ2-5; D gene uncertain. CDR3 length: 13 amino acids. V was trimmed by 7 bases and J by 11 bases, leaving 21 bases between them. Germline-derived CDR1 and CDR2 are SGHRS and YFSETQ. CDR3 sequence: CASLENENNEQYF. The CDR3 DNA reads TGCGCCAGCTTAGAAAACGAAAACAATGAGCAGTACTTC. The variable domain in full, with the rest retrieved from reference TRBV5-1 and TRBJ2-5, is KAGVTQTPRYLIKTRGQQVTLSCSPISGHRSVSWYQQTPGQGLQFLFEYFSETQRNKGNFPGRFSGRQFSNSRSEMNVSTLELGDSALYLCASLENENNEQYFGPGTRLLVL.

V gene TRBV12-3 or TRBV12-4 combines with J gene TRBJ2-5, with TRBD1 identical over 11 bases. This CDR3 spans 15 amino acids. After removal of 3 bases from V and 5 bases from J, the junction contained 5 bases not matched to a gene. CDR3: CASSFRTGGMETQYF. CDR3 nucleotides: TGTGCCAGCAGTTTTAGGACAGGGGGCATGGAGACCCAGTACTTC.

The J gene is TRBJ1-2, the V gene TRBV29-1; weak D call: TRBD1 (6 bases). Between the trimmed V and J ends, which lost 4 bases and 0 bases, there was a span of 9 bases. The length of the CDR3 is 13 residues. Germline V gene data show CDR1 as SQVTM and CDR2 as ANQGSEA. This CDR3 is CSVATGTNYGYTF. The DNA of the CDR3 is TGCAGCGTTGCTACAGGGACTAACTATGGCTACACCTTC.

The chain combines TRBV7-8 with TRBJ2-4; D is ambiguous. Germline CDR1 and CDR2: SGHVS and FQNEAQ. V was clipped by 1 base and J by 2 bases, with 12 bases between them. CDR3 length equals 16 residues. The CDR3 here is CASSLGVGGTKNIQYF. DNA for the CDR3: TGTGCCAGCAGCTTAGGGGTAGGCGGAACCAAAAACATTCAGTACTTC.

This clonotype was seen at least ten times. The chain combines TRBV27 with TRBJ2-4; D may correspond to TRBD1 or TRBD2 (6 bases each). With the DNA end fitting TRBJ2-7 better, the J assignment may be wrong. This CDR3 is built from 16 residues. CDR1 and CDR2 from the germline V gene are MNHEY and SMNVEV (reference sequence). The CDR3 loop reads CASSLSVGGILYEQYF. CDR3 coding DNA: TGTGCCAGCAGTTTATCTGTGGGGGGCATATTGTACGAGCAGTACTTC.

The chain uses TRBV20-1 and TRBJ2-3; D remains unclear. Germline assignment: CDR1 DFQATT and CDR2 SNEGSKA (reference sequence). The CDR3 contains 13 residues. V was clipped by 3 bases and J by 0 bases, with 7 bases between them. The CDR3 loop reads CSASWASTDTQYF. The CDR3 nucleotides are TGCAGTGCTAGCTGGGCTAGCACAGATACGCAGTATTTT.

This chain links TRBV5-1 with TRBJ2-4; 8 bases match TRBD1. The CDR3 loop spans 14 amino acids. After removal of 7 bases from V and 13 bases from J, the junction contained 16 bases not matched to a gene. The germline V gene encodes CDR1 SGHRS and CDR2 YFSETQ. CDR3 amino acids: CASLTGTGSYKQYF. The CDR3 DNA is TGCGCCAGCCTAACCGGGACAGGTTCCTACAAGCAGTACTTC.

The chain joins TRBV6-6 to TRBJ2-3; 8 positions agree with TRBD2. The CDR3 is 16 residues long. CDR1 is MNHNY and CDR2 is SVGAGI in the germline V gene (reference sequence). V lost 7 bases to trimming and J lost 5 bases; unmatched junction nucleotides: 14. CDR3: CASTQGAGVVGDTQYF. The DNA of the CDR3 is TGTGCCAGCACCCAAGGAGCGGGAGTGGTGGGAGATACGCAGTATTTT.

This clonotype was seen more than once but under ten times. This may be a read error, as it is one base from a much larger clone. The chain joins TRBV6-2 or TRBV6-3 to TRBJ2-7; 7 bases match TRBD1. Germline trimming cut 7 bases from V and 2 bases from J; bases unmatched to any gene: 2. Per germline, CDR1 MNHEY and CDR2 SVGEGT. There are 12 residues in the CDR3. The DNA for the CDR3 is TGTGCCAGCAACCAGGGGGCCTACGAGCAGTACTTC. Translated, it gives CASNQGAYEQYF.

The chain couples TRBV29-1 to TRBJ1-5; D is unresolved. The CDR3 consists of 12 residues. V was pared by 7 bases and J by 3 bases, with 10 bases between. The germline gives CDR1 SQVTM, CDR2 ANQGSEA. CDR3 sequence (DNA): TGCAGCGCCGGAGGTACCAATCAGCCCCAGCATTTT. It codes for CSAGGTNQPQHF.

The V gene is TRBV2, the J gene TRBJ2-1; D ambiguous. Germline CDR1 SNHLY, CDR2 FYNNEI. The V gene lost 2 bases and the J gene lost 8 bases, with 10 bases spanning the gap. CDR3 size: 13 residues. CDR3 sequence (DNA): TGTGCCAGCAGTGAAAGGTCCTGGGATGAGCAGTTCTTC. Protein sequence: CASSERSWDEQFF.

This clonotype showed up just a few times. This chain links TRBV6-5 with TRBJ2-1; possibly TRBD1 or TRBD2 for D (5 bases each). Trimming shortened V by 4 bases and J by 5 bases, and 21 bases separated the two germline ends. The CDR3 extends over 17 amino acids. CDR1 and CDR2 (germline): MNHEY, SVGAGI. The CDR3 loop is CASSSQGPHIGHNEQFF. The DNA for the CDR3 is TGTGCCAGCAGTTCCCAGGGACCCCACATTGGCCACAATGAGCAGTTCTTC.

The rearrangement uses TRBV12-3 or TRBV12-4 and TRBJ1-5; 7 bases match TRBD1. J was trimmed by 5 bases and V by 6 bases; bases with no gene match: 1. The CDR3 covers 12 residues. Written as DNA, the CDR3 is TGTGCCAGCAGGACAGGGTATCAGCCCCAGCATTTT. Translated: CASRTGYQPQHF.

This clonotype showed up just a few times. This sequence joins TRBV9 and TRBJ2-4; D unclear. CDR1 is SGDLS, CDR2 YYNGEE, per germline. The CDR3 covers 13 residues. V was pared by 4 bases and J by 9 bases, with 14 bases between. The CDR3 DNA follows: TGTGCCAGCAGCACGGACCCCCGGAGCATTCAGTACTTC. The encoded protein is CASSTDPRSIQYF. The whole variable domain, filled in from reference TRBV9 and TRBJ2-4, reads DSGVTQTPKHLITATGQRVTLRCSPRSGDLSVYWYQQSLDQGLQFLIQYYNGEERAKGNILERFSAQQFPDLHSELNLSSLELGDSALYFCASSTDPRSIQYFGAGTRLSVL.

The V call is TRBV15, the J call TRBJ2-5; unclear D gene. The V and J ends lost 3 bases and 2 bases respectively, with 10 bases between them. The CDR3 is 14 amino acids. Looked up from germline, CDR1 is LNHNV and CDR2 is YYDKDF (reference sequence). CDR3 sequence reads: CATSSGTDQETQYF. The CDR3 DNA sequence: TGTGCCACCAGCAGTGGCACCGATCAAGAGACCCAGTACTTC.

J is TRBJ2-2 and V is TRBV25-1; tentative D call: TRBD2 (7 bases). Germline lookup yields CDR1 MGHDK and CDR2 SYGVNS. Trimming took off 4 bases at V and 5 bases at J, with 14 bases between the two ends. This CDR3 spans 15 amino acids. DNA for the CDR3: TGTGCCAGCAGTGCTACTAGGGGGGGGACCGGGGAGCTGTTTTTT. Encoded protein: CASSATRGGTGELFF. The variable domain in full, with the rest retrieved from reference TRBV25-1 and TRBJ2-2, is EADIYQTPRYLVIGTGKKITLECSQTMGHDKMYWYQQDPGMELHLIHYSYGVNSTEKGDLSSESTVSRIRTEHFPLTLESARPSHTSQYLCASSATRGGTGELFFGEGSRLTVL.

In this sample, this clonotype turned up a few times. This sequence joins TRBV6-2 or TRBV6-3 and TRBJ1-5; TRBD1 agrees at 8 bases. This CDR3 contains 19 residues. Trimming removed 3 bases from V and 2 bases from J; junction bases left unmatched: 15. From germline, CDR1 is MNHEY and CDR2 SVGEGT. CDR3 DNA sequence: TGTGCCAGCAGTTATGATATCATTCAGGGGGCGGGAGGCAATCAGCCCCAGCATTTT. The encoded protein is CASSYDIIQGAGGNQPQHF.

The chain links TRBV29-1 to TRBJ1-2, with 10 positions matching TRBD1. V gave up 7 bases and J gave up 4 bases; unmatched junction bases: 6. The CDR3 runs to 13 residues. Germline V CDR1 and CDR2: SQVTM, ANQGSEA. The CDR3 DNA is TGCAGCGCCAGCCGGGACAGGGGCTATGGCTACACCTTC. Translating gives CSASRDRGYGYTF.

V and J are TRBV27 and TRBJ2-6; D is unresolved. Germline assignment: CDR1 MNHEY and CDR2 SMNVEV (reference sequence). The CDR3 runs to 13 residues. Trimming removed 3 bases from V and 3 bases from J, with 3 bases in between. DNA for the CDR3: TGTGCCAGCAGTTTTAATGGGGCCAACGTCCTGACTTTC. This translates into CASSFNGANVLTF.

This clonotype was seen a handful of times. The chain combines TRBV7-9 with TRBJ2-7; D is perhaps TRBD1 or TRBD2 (5 bases each). Between the trimmed V and J ends, which lost 2 bases and 3 bases, there was a span of 14 bases. The CDR3 extends over 15 amino acids. Per the germline V gene, CDR1 is SEHNR and CDR2 is FQNEAQ (reference sequence). CDR3: CASSLQLRDHYEQYF. The CDR3 DNA reads as TGTGCCAGCAGCTTACAGCTAAGGGACCACTACGAGCAGTACTTC.

The chain uses TRBV9 and TRBJ2-3, with TRBD1 as a possible D gene (5 bases). Trimming pared 1 base from V and 4 bases from J, leaving 16 bases between. This CDR3 is built from 16 residues. CDR1 is SGDLS, CDR2 YYNGEE, per germline. For the CDR3, the DNA is TGTGCCAGCAGCGTACCAAAGGGCAGGGCAGCAGATACGCAGTATTTT. This encodes CASSVPKGRAADTQYF.

V gene TRBV6-6 combines with J gene TRBJ2-5, with D tentatively TRBD2 (5 bases). The germline V gene has CDR1 MNHNY and CDR2 SVGAGI (reference sequence). The CDR3 is 13 amino acids. V was cut by 2 bases and J by 4 bases, with 8 bases left in between. CDR3 protein: CASSYREAETQYF. The CDR3 bases are TGTGCCAGCAGTTACCGGGAAGCAGAGACCCAGTACTTC.